These 25 T cell receptor beta chains share one sample of origin, sequenced in a study of OX40 agonist ivuxolimab in advanced cancers. This table comes from immunoSEQ multiplex PCR, and its TCRdb copy is limited to in-frame clones, with some not included. This table holds around 78,000 clones, more than 80% found once. The starting material was CD4+ or CD8+ T cells sorted from blood, obtained in a trial of the OX40 agonist ivuxolimab. These receptors came from an adult with an advanced solid tumor such as melanoma, head and neck, liver or kidney cancer.

The chain has TRBV6-1 and TRBJ1-4; D may be TRBD1 (5 bases). V was cut by 4 bases and J by 4 bases, with 10 bases left in between. This CDR3 region has 14 residues. Germline V gene sequence: CDR1 MNHNS, CDR2 SASEGT. This chain's CDR3 is CASSAFDSNEKLFF. CDR3 nucleotides: TGTGCCAGCAGTGCCTTCGACAGTAATGAAAAACTGTTTTTT.

V is TRBV6-6 and J is TRBJ1-1, with 7 bases identical to TRBD1. Germline V gives CDR1 MNHNY, CDR2 SVGAGI (reference sequence). With V trimmed by 2 bases and J by 6 bases, 9 bases remained unmatched. The CDR3 totals 15 residues. The CDR3 DNA sequence: TGTGCCAGCAGTTACCGTTTTGCGACAGGGTCTGAAGCTTTCTTT. Encoded protein: CASSYRFATGSEAFF.

In its sample, this clone was seen once. This rearrangement joins TRBV7-3 to TRBJ2-7; TRBD2 agrees at 8 bases. V lost 3 bases to trimming and J lost 1 base; unmatched junction nucleotides: 2. Germline V CDR1 and CDR2: SGHTA, FQGTGA. This CDR3 is built from 14 residues. The CDR3 loop reads CASSFSGTSYEQYF. CDR3 DNA sequence: TGTGCCAGCAGCTTTAGCGGGACATCCTACGAGCAGTACTTC.

The chain carries TRBV6-1 and TRBJ1-2; 10 nucleotides match TRBD1. With V trimmed by 4 bases and J by 8 bases, 10 bases remained unmatched. In germline, CDR1 is MNHNS, CDR2 SASEGT. The CDR3 has 15 residues. CDR3 DNA sequence: TGTGCCAGCAGTGCAGAGACAGGGGGCTGGGAGGGCTACACCTTC. Translating gives CASSAETGGWEGYTF.

The genes are TRBV27 and TRBJ2-7, with 7 bases that match TRBD2. Trimming cost V 6 bases and J 3 bases; bases outside gene matches: 17. The CDR3 is made up of 17 amino acids. Per germline, CDR1 MNHEY and CDR2 SMNVEV (reference sequence). The CDR3 loop reads CASSLRGGAGDFYEQYF. CDR3 nucleotide sequence: TGTGCCAGCAGCCTACGTGGAGGGGCGGGAGATTTCTACGAGCAGTACTTC.

The rearrangement uses TRBV29-1 and TRBJ1-2; D unclear. This CDR3 spans 12 amino acids. Germline V lookup: CDR1 SQVTM, CDR2 ANQGSEA. V lost 4 bases and J lost 8, with 14 bases in between. The CDR3: CSVGGPLQGYTF. DNA of the CDR3: TGCAGCGTTGGGGGTCCCCTACAAGGCTACACCTTC.

This clone was seen once. This chain joins TRBV19 and TRBJ1-5, with D hard to call. V lost 3 bases to trimming and J lost 6 bases, with 6 bases between them. In germline, CDR1 is LNHDA, CDR2 SQIVND (reference sequence). The CDR3 extends over 12 amino acids. The CDR3 sequence is CASSITGQPQHF. CDR3 nucleotides: TGTGCCAGTAGTATCACTGGTCAGCCCCAGCATTTT.

For the CDR3, the DNA is TGTGCCAGCAGCCTCCGACAGGGGGCTGCGGAGACCCAGTACTTC. Amino acids: CASSLRQGAAETQYF. This chain links TRBV7-9 with TRBJ2-5; 10 bases line up with TRBD1. This CDR3 contains 15 residues. V shed 5 bases and J 5 bases; nucleotides not matched to a gene: 8. Germline V gene data show CDR1 as SEHNR and CDR2 as FQNEAQ (reference sequence). Full variable domain (outside the CDR3, taken from reference TRBV7-9 and TRBJ2-5): DTGVSQNPRHKITKRGQNVTFRCDPISEHNRLYWYRQTLGQGPEFLTYFQNEAQLEKSRLLSDRFSAERPKGSFSTLEIQRTEQGDSAMYLCASSLRQGAAETQYFGPGTRLLVL.

This chain connects TRBV15 to TRBJ2-5; no reliable D call. CDR3 length: 13 residues. Trimming removed 0 bases from V and 5 bases from J, with 7 bases in between. The germline CDR1 and CDR2 sequences are LNHNV and YYDKDF (reference sequence). The CDR3 is CATSRDSGETQYF. The CDR3 nucleotides read TGTGCCACCAGCAGAGATTCTGGGGAGACCCAGTACTTC.

The genes are TRBV2 and TRBJ2-2; 8 nucleotides line up with TRBD1. This CDR3 comprises 13 residues. Trimming removed 5 bases from V and 10 bases from J; junction bases left unmatched: 6. The germline CDR1 and CDR2 sequences are SNHLY and FYNNEI. The CDR3 sequence: CASSKDRESELFF. The CDR3 bases are TGTGCCAGCAGTAAGGACAGGGAGTCGGAGCTGTTTTTT.

The chain combines TRBV5-1 with TRBJ1-4, with D perhaps matching TRBD1 (5 bases). CDR1 and CDR2 (germline): SGHRS, YFSETQ. V was shortened by 1 base and J by 5 bases, with 12 bases between the two germline ends. CDR3 length equals 15 residues. Here the CDR3 reads CASSLSRGRNEKLFF. CDR3 DNA sequence: TGCGCCAGCAGCTTGTCTCGGGGACGAAATGAAAAACTGTTTTTT.

This clone was seen a single time. The chain carries TRBV28 and TRBJ2-1; D remains ambiguous. This CDR3 has 15 amino acids. The V gene lost 7 bases and the J gene lost 0 bases, with 13 bases spanning the gap. The germline gives CDR1 MDHEN, CDR2 SYDVKM. DNA of the CDR3: TGTGCCAGCATTCCTACACTGAGCTCCTACAATGAGCAGTTCTTC. Amino acid sequence: CASIPTLSSYNEQFF.

The J gene is TRBJ1-2, the V gene TRBV10-3; maybe TRBD1 (5 bases). The CDR3 totals 16 residues. The germline V gene encodes CDR1 ENHRY and CDR2 SYGVKD. V was clipped by 4 bases and J by 0 bases, with 15 bases between them. The CDR3 loop is CAISVPPGQANYGYTF. The CDR3 region has the DNA TGTGCCATCAGTGTTCCCCCAGGGCAAGCTAACTATGGCTACACCTTC.

The rearrangement links TRBV28 to TRBJ2-7; tentatively, D is TRBD2 (6 bases). The CDR3 is made up of 14 amino acids. CDR1 MDHEN and CDR2 SYDVKM come from the germline V gene. V lost 3 bases to trimming and J lost 3 bases, with 12 bases between them. CDR3 in DNA: TGTGCCAGCAGTTTCCGAGGGCGGGGCTACGAGCAGTACTTC. It yields the protein CASSFRGRGYEQYF.

This clone was observed a single time. The chain recombines TRBV15 with TRBJ2-7, with 7 bases fitting TRBD1. Unmatched junction bases numbered 13, after V lost 8 bases and J lost 6 bases. CDR1 is LNHNV, CDR2 YYDKDF, per germline (reference sequence). The CDR3 contains 14 residues. This CDR3 is CATASAGGIVEQYF. CDR3 DNA: TGTGCCACCGCGTCGGCAGGGGGAATTGTCGAGCAGTACTTC.

The chain employs TRBV10-1 and TRBJ2-5; 8 nucleotides align to TRBD1. The V gene end was trimmed by 4 bases and the J gene end by 5 bases; junction bases not matched to a gene: 6. The CDR3 is 14 residues long. The germline CDR1 and CDR2 sequences are WNHNN and SYGVQD (reference sequence). This chain's CDR3 is CASSGDRFTETQYF. The DNA of the CDR3 is TGCGCCAGCAGTGGGGACAGGTTTACGGAGACCCAGTACTTC.

This clone appeared a few times. J is TRBJ1-2 and V is TRBV27, with D possibly matching TRBD1 (5 bases). CDR3 length: 14 residues. The ends were cut back, 4 bases at V and 4 bases at J, with 13 bases in the middle. CDR1 is MNHEY and CDR2 is SMNVEV in the germline V gene (reference sequence). The CDR3 nucleotides are TGTGCCAGCAGTTCGATCGGGACGGCCTATGGCTACACCTTC. It translates to CASSSIGTAYGYTF.

This clone was observed once. The rearrangement links TRBV28 to TRBJ1-2, with TRBD1 as a possible D gene (5 bases). The V end lost 5 bases, the J end lost 6 bases, and 13 bases lay between the germline ends. Germline V gene lookup returns CDR1 MDHEN and CDR2 SYDVKM. This CDR3 has 13 residues. CDR3 protein: CASSAGVTHGYTF. CDR3 nucleotide sequence: TGTGCCAGCAGTGCGGGGGTTACCCATGGCTACACCTTC.

This chain uses TRBV7-2 with TRBJ2-3; 8 nucleotides agree with TRBD1. Trimming removed 4 bases from V and 2 bases from J; junction bases left unmatched: 8. CDR1 is SGHTA and CDR2 is FQGNSA in the germline V gene. The length of the CDR3 is 16 residues. CDR3 sequence reads: CASSSVGRGPTDTQYF. CDR3 sequence (DNA): TGTGCCAGCAGCTCCGTTGGCAGGGGGCCCACAGATACGCAGTATTTT.

The chain employs TRBV11-2 and TRBJ2-3; 14 bases are shared with TRBD2. Germline trimming cut 5 bases from V and 2 bases from J; bases unmatched to any gene: 6. The CDR3 runs to 17 residues. CDR1 is SGHAT and CDR2 is FQNNGV in the germline V gene. CDR3 sequence: CASSLGTSGGYTDTQYF. CDR3 nucleotide sequence: TGTGCCAGCAGCCTGGGGACTAGCGGGGGATACACAGATACGCAGTATTTT.

V and J are TRBV7-3 and TRBJ2-1, with D maybe TRBD1 (6 bases). The ends were cut back, 3 bases at V and 12 bases at J, with 12 bases in the middle. The CDR3 consists of 12 residues. Germline CDR1 and CDR2: SGHTA and FQGTGA. The chain's CDR3 is CASSLTGTRQFF. The CDR3 bases are TGTGCCAGCAGCTTGACCGGGACACGGCAGTTCTTC.

The gene calls are TRBV5-1 and TRBJ2-3; the D gene is possibly TRBD2 (6 bases). The CDR3 is 14 amino acids. The germline V gene has CDR1 SGHRS and CDR2 YFSETQ. V shed 0 bases and J shed 6 bases, with 11 bases lying between them. CDR3 DNA: TGCGCCAGCAGCTTGGATAAAGCGGGCGATACGCAGTATTTT. Its protein is CASSLDKAGDTQYF. Complete variable domain (other parts from reference TRBV5-1 and TRBJ2-3): KAGVTQTPRYLIKTRGQQVTLSCSPISGHRSVSWYQQTPGQGLQFLFEYFSETQRNKGNFPGRFSGRQFSNSRSEMNVSTLELGDSALYLCASSLDKAGDTQYFGPGTRLTVL.

CDR3 in amino acids: CASSEPSGNTIYF. CDR3 nucleotide sequence: TGCGCCAGCAGTGAGCCCTCTGGAAACACCATATATTTT. This chain uses TRBV10-1 with TRBJ1-3; no firm D call. V gave up 2 bases and J gave up 0 bases, with 2 bases separating them. The CDR3 loop spans 13 amino acids. CDR1 and CDR2 (germline): WNHNN, SYGVQD (reference sequence).

The chain uses TRBV6-5 and TRBJ2-7, with unresolved D. Per germline, CDR1 MNHEY and CDR2 SVGAGI. The CDR3 is 15 residues long. Trimming cost V 3 bases and J 0 bases, with 12 bases left between them. The chain's CDR3 is CASSYPGINSYEQYF. DNA for the CDR3: TGTGCCAGCAGTTATCCGGGTATCAACTCCTACGAGCAGTACTTC.

The chain carries TRBV28 and TRBJ1-1, with D perhaps matching TRBD1 (6 bases). Per the germline V gene, CDR1 is MDHEN and CDR2 is SYDVKM. Trimming cost V 7 bases and J 0 bases, with 18 bases left between them. The CDR3 loop spans 16 amino acids. The DNA for the CDR3 is TGTGCCAGCACCGAACTCGGACAGATTATGAACACTGAAGCTTTCTTT. Translated: CASTELGQIMNTEAFF.